This T cell receptor (beta chain) derives from a study of blood T cell repertoires in COVID-19. Germline lookup yields CDR1 SNHLY and CDR2 FYNNEI. The CDR3 is 18 amino acids. With V trimmed by 6 bases and J by 2 bases, 14 bases remained unmatched. TCRdb's copy holds only in-frame clones and misses some; the assay was immunoSEQ multiplex PCR. The sample includes about 35,000 clones, less than 85% of them seen just once. This receptor was identified in a woman in her sixties or seventies with acute or convalescent COVID-19. The J gene is TRBJ1-3, the V gene TRBV2; the match to TRBD1 covers 9 bases. The sample was peripheral blood. CDR3: CASSRDRVKVGAGNTIYF. The CDR3 DNA reads TGTGCCAGCAGCCGGGACAGGGTTAAGGTTGGTGCTGGAAACACCATATATTTT.